This T cell receptor (beta chain) was identified in a study of PD-1 blockade in classical Hodgkin lymphoma. The CDR3 consists of 15 residues. Germline V lookup: CDR1 SGHNT, CDR2 YENEEA. V was clipped by 1 base and J by 2 bases, with 10 bases between them. The count of this clone is one. Its antigen is unidentified. Method: immunoSEQ multiplex PCR; TCRdb's copy keeps in-frame clones and lacks some. The sample comprises about 30,000 clones, under 95% of which are singletons, and 2% to 2.5% rests with the top ten. Noted time point: newly diagnosed, previously untreated cHL patient sample. The study compared against PBMCs from newly diagnosed, untreated classical Hodgkin lymphoma. General observations from the study: Repertoire difference causes, possibly disease activity or prior therapy, remain undefined. At baseline, newly diagnosed patients reportedly showed less TCR diversity than healthy donors.

This receptor was identified in a human donor with classical Hodgkin lymphoma. This chain joins TRBV11-3 and TRBJ2-3; no clear D. What was sequenced was peripheral blood mononuclear cells (PBMCs). The CDR3 DNA reads as TGTGCCAGCAGCTTAGGCGGAGCCCCCACAGATACGCAGTATTTT. It translates to CASSLGGAPTDTQYF.